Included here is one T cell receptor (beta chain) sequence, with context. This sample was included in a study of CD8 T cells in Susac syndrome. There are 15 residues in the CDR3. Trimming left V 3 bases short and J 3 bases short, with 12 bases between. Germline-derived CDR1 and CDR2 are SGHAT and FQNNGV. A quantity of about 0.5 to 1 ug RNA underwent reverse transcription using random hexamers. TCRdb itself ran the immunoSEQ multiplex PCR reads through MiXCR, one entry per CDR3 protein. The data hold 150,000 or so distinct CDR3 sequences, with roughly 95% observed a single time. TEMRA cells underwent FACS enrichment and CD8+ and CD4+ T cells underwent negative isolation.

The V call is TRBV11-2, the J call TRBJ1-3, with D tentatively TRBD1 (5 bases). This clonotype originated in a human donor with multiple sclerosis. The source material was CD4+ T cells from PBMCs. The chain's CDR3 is CASSLSYRSGNTIYF. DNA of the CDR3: TGTGCCAGCAGCTTGTCGTACAGGAGTGGAAACACCATATATTTT. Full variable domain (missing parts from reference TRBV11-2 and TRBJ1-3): EAGVAQSPRYKIIEKRQSVAFWCNPISGHATLYWYQQILGQGPKLLIQFQNNGVVDDSQLPKDRFSAERLKGVDSTLKIQPAKLEDSAVYLCASSLSYRSGNTIYFGEGSWLTVV.